This T cell receptor (beta chain) was sequenced for a study of control samples from healthy donors and cancer patients. Clones were read by immunoSEQ multiplex PCR, and TCRdb kept only the in-frame ones, dropping some. The sample lists 100,000 to 150,000 clones, over 75% occurring once. The germline V and J ends were trimmed by 1 base and 4 bases, with 13 bases remaining between them. Germline CDR1 and CDR2: MGHRA and YSYEKL. The CDR3 consists of 16 residues. This rearrangement joins TRBV4-1 to TRBJ1-4, with D possibly TRBD1 on 5 matching bases. This receptor was identified in a man between 18 and 29 years old in good health. The sample was blood. The CDR3 spells CASSQATGTINEKLFF. The DNA for the CDR3 is TGCGCCAGCAGCCAAGCGACCGGGACGATTAATGAAAAACTGTTTTTT.